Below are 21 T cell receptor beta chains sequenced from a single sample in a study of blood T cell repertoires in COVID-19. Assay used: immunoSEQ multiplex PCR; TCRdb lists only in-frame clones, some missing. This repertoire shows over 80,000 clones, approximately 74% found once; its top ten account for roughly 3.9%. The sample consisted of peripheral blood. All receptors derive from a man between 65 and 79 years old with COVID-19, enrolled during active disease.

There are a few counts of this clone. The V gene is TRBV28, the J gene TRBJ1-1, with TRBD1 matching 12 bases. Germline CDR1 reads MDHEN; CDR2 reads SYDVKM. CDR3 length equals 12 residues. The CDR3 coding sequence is TGTGCTGGGGACAGGGGGCGCGGTGAAGCTTTCTTT. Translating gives CAGDRGRGEAFF. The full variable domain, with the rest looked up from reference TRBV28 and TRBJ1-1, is DVKVTQSSRYLVKRTGEKVFLECVQDMDHENMFWYRQDPGLGLRLIYFSYDVKMKEKGDIPEGYSVSREKKERFSLILESASTNQTSMYLCAGDRGRGEAFFGQGTRLTVV.

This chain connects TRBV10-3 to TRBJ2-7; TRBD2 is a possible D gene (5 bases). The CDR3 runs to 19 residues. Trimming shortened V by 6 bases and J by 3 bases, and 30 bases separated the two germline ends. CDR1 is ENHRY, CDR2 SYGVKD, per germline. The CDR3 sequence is CAISRREGASGKENYEQYF. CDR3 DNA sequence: TGTGCCATCAGCCGAAGGGAAGGTGCAAGCGGTAAGGAGAACTACGAGCAGTACTTC.

The CDR3 is CASSVEGGPEAFF. CDR3 DNA: TGTGCCAGCAGCGTAGAAGGAGGGCCTGAAGCTTTCTTT. V is TRBV9 and J is TRBJ1-1; no firm D call. Germline CDR1 SGDLS, CDR2 YYNGEE. V was cut by 0 bases and J by 6 bases, with 9 bases left in between. The length of the CDR3 is 13 residues.

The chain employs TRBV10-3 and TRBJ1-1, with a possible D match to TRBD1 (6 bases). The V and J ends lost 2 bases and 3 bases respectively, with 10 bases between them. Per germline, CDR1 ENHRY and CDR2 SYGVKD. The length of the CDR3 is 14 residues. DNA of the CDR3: TGTGCCATCAGTGAGGCAGGGGATTACACTGAAGCTTTCTTT. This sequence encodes CAISEAGDYTEAFF.

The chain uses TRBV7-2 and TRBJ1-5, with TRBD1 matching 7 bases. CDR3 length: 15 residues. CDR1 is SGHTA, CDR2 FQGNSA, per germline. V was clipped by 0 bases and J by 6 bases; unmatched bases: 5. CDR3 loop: CASSLAAGGGQPQHF. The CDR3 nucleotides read TGTGCCAGCAGCTTAGCGGCAGGGGGAGGTCAGCCCCAGCATTTT.

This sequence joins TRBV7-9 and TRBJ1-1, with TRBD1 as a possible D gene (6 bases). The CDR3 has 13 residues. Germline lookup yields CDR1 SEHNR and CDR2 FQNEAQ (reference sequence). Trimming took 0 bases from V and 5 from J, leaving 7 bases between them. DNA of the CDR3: TGTGCCAGCAGCTTAGCCCAGGGGACTGAAGCTTTCTTT. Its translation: CASSLAQGTEAFF.

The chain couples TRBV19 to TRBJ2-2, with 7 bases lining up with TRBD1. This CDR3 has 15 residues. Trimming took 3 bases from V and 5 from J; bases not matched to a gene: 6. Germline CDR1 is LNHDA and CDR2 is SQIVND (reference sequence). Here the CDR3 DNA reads TGTGCCAGTAGTATGACAGGGATCGGTACCGGGGAGCTGTTTTTT. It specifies CASSMTGIGTGELFF.

The CDR3 DNA follows: TGTGCCAGCAGCCTCGTGGGGGTAGCGGGAGGGCCCTCCCTAAGTCTCAATGAGCAGTTCTTC. Translated: CASSLVGVAGGPSLSLNEQFF. The chain links TRBV3-1 (or the pseudogene TRBV3-2) to TRBJ2-1, with 11 bases matching TRBD2. Germline V gene data show CDR1 as LGHDT and CDR2 as YNNKEL (reference sequence). The J segment lost 6 bases and the V segment lost 4 bases, leaving 23 bases of the junction unmatched. This CDR3 is built from 21 residues.

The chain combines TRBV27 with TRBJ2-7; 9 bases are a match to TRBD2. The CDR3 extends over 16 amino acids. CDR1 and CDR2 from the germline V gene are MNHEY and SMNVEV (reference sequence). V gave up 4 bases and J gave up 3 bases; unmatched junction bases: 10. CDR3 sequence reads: CASSSGLALPGYEQYF. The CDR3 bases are TGTGCCAGCAGTTCGGGACTAGCCCTCCCCGGCTACGAGCAGTACTTC.

CDR3 sequence reads: CASRLQGSGGGYTF. The CDR3 nucleotides read TGTGCCAGCCGACTACAGGGGTCAGGGGGGGGCTACACCTTC. This chain uses TRBV27 with TRBJ1-2; TRBD1 agrees at 7 bases. CDR1 is MNHEY and CDR2 is SMNVEV in the germline V gene (reference sequence). The CDR3 is 14 amino acids. The J segment lost 8 bases and the V segment lost 8 bases, leaving 14 bases of the junction unmatched.

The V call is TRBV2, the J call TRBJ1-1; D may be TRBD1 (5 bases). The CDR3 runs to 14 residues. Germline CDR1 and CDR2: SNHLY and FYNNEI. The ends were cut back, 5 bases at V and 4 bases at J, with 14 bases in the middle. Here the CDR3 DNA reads TGTGCCAGCAGTCCAGGGATTTTGGGCACTGAAGCTTTCTTT. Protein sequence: CASSPGILGTEAFF.

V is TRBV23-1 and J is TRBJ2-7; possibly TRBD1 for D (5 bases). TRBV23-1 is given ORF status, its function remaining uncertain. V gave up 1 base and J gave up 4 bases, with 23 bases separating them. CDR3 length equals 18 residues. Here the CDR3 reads CASSQCNLNRYRVYEQYF. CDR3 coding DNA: TGCGCCAGCAGTCAATGCAATCTCAACAGGTATCGGGTTTACGAGCAGTACTTC.

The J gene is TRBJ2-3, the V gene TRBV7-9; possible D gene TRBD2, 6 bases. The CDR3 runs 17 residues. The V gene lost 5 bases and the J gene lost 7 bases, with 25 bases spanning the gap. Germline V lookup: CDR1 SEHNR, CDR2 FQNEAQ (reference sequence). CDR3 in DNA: TGTGCCAGCAGCCCACCTTTCCGGTATATCGGGAGAAATACGCAGTATTTT. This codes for CASSPPFRYIGRNTQYF.

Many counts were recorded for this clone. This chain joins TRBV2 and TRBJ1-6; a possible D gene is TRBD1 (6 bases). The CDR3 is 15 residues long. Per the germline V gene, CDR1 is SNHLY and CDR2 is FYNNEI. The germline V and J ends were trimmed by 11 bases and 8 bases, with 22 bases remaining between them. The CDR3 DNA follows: TGTGCCTTCCGTACAGGGTTGGGTAAAGATTCACCCCTCCACTTT. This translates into CAFRTGLGKDSPLHF.

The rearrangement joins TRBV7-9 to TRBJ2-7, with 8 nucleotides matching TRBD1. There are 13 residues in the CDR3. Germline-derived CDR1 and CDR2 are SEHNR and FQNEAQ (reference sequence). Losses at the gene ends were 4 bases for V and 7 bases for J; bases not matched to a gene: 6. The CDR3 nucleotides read TGTGCCAGCAGCTCCAGGGGGCCAGAGGAGCAGTACTTC. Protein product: CASSSRGPEEQYF.

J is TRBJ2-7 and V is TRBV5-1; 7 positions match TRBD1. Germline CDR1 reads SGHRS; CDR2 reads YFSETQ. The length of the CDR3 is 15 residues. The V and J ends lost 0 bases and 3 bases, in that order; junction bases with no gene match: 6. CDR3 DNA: TGCGCCAGCAGCTTGGCCCGGGGACAGCTCTACGAGCAGTACTTC. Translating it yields CASSLARGQLYEQYF.

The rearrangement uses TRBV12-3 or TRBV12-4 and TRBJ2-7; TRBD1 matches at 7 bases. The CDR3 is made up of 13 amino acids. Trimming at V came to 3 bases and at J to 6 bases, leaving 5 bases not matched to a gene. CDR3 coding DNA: TGTGCCAGCAGTTTCTACAGGGGTGGCGAGCAGTACTTC. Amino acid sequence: CASSFYRGGEQYF.

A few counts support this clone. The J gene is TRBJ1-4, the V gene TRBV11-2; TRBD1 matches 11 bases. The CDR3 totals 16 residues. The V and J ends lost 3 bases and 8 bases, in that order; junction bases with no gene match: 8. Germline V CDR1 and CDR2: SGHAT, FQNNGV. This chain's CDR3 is CASSFDLGTGGEKLFF. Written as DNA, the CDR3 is TGTGCCAGCAGCTTCGACCTAGGGACAGGGGGGGAAAAACTGTTTTTT.

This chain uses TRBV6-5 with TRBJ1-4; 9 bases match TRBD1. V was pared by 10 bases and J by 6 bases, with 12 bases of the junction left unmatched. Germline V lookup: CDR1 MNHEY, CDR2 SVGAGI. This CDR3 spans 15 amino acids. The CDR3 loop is CATQKWDRVHEKLFF. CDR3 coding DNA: TGTGCCACACAGAAATGGGACAGGGTCCATGAAAAACTGTTTTTT.

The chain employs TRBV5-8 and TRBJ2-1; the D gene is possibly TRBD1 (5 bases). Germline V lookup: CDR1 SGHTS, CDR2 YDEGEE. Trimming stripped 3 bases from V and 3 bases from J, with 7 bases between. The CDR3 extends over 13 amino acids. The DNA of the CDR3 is TGTGCCAGCAGCTCCGACAGCTACAATGAGCAGTTCTTC. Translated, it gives CASSSDSYNEQFF.

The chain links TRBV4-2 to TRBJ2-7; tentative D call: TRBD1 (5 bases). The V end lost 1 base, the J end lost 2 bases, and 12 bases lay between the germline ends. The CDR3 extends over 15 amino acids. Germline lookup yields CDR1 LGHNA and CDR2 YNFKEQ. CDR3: CASSQVGADPYEQYF. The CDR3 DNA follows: TGTGCCAGCAGCCAAGTAGGGGCGGACCCCTACGAGCAGTACTTC.